In this sample, the clone carrying this TCR beta chain turned up a few times. This specimen belongs to a study of beta chain features in type 1 diabetes. What was sequenced were expressed TCRB transcripts, since all of the isolated RNA had been reverse transcribed. The data were produced by immunoSEQ multiplex PCR, yet TCRdb's version contains in-frame clones alone and is incomplete. The sample has some 300,000 clones; about 8.5% are singletons. CDR1 LGHNA and CDR2 YSLEER come from the germline V gene. V lost 2 bases and J 6 bases, leaving 5 bases between the germline ends. The CDR3 is 12 residues long.

The source is a woman aged 18-29 years in good health. Sequenced input: central memory CD4+ T cells from blood. The V call is TRBV4-3, the J call TRBJ2-1; D remains unclear. DNA of the CDR3: TGCGCCAGCAGCCAATTGGGCAATGAGCAGTTCTTC. Residues: CASSQLGNEQFF.